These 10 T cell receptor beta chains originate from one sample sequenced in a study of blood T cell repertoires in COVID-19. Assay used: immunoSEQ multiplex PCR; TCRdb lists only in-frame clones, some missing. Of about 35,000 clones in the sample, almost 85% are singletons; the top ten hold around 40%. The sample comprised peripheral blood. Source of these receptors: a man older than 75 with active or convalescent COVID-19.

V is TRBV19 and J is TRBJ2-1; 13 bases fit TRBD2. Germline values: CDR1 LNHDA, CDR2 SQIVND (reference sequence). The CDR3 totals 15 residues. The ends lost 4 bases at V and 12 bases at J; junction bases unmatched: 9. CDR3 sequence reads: CASSTGLAGAVGQFF. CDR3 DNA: TGTGCCAGTAGTACCGGACTAGCGGGGGCCGTAGGGCAGTTCTTC.

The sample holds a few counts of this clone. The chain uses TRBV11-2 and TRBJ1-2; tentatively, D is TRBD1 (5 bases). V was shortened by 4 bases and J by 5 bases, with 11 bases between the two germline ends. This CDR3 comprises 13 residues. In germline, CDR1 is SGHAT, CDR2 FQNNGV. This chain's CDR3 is CASSSGQRYGYTF. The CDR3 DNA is TGTGCCAGCAGCTCCGGACAAAGATATGGCTACACCTTC. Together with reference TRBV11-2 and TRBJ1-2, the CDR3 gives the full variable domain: EAGVAQSPRYKIIEKRQSVAFWCNPISGHATLYWYQQILGQGPKLLIQFQNNGVVDDSQLPKDRFSAERLKGVDSTLKIQPAKLEDSAVYLCASSSGQRYGYTFGSGTRLTVV.

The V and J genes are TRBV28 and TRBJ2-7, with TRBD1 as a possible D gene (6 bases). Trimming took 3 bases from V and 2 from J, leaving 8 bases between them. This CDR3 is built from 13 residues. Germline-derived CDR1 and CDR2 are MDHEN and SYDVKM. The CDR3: CASSLGATYEQYF. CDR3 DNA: TGTGCCAGCAGTTTGGGGGCCACCTACGAGCAGTACTTC.

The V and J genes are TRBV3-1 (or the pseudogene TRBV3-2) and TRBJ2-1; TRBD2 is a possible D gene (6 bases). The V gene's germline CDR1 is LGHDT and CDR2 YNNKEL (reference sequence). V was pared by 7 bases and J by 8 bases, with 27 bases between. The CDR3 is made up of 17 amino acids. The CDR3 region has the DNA TGTGCCAGCAAACCAAGAGGAGGAGCGGGTGGAAGGTATGAGCAGTTCTTC. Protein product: CASKPRGGAGGRYEQFF.

The CDR3 region is CASSQGDLTDTQYF. CDR3 bases: TGTGCCAGCAGCCAGGGGGACTTAACAGATACGCAGTATTTT. The chain joins TRBV14 to TRBJ2-3; a weak D match, TRBD2 (6 bases). The CDR3 totals 14 residues. The germline V gene has CDR1 SGHDN and CDR2 FVKESK. V shed 3 bases and J shed 3 bases, with 10 bases lying between them. Combining the CDR3 with reference TRBV14 and TRBJ2-3 gives the whole variable domain EAGVTQFPSHSVIEKGQTVTLRCDPISGHDNLYWYRRVMGKEIKFLLHFVKESKQDESGMPNNRFLAERTGGTYSTLKVQPAELEDSGVYFCASSQGDLTDTQYFGPGTRLTVL.

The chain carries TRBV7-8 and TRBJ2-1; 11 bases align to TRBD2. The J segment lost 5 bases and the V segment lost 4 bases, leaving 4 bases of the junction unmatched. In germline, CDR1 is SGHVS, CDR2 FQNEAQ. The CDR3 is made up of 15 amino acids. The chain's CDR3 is CASSSTGLADNEQFF. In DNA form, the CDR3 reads TGTGCCAGCAGCTCGACGGGACTAGCGGACAATGAGCAGTTCTTC.

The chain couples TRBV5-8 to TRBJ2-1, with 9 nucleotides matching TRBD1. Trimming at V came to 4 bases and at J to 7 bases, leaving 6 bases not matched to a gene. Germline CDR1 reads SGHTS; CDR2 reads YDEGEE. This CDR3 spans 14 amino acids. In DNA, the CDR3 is TGTGCCAGCAGCCAAGGACAGGGGCGGAATGAGCAGTTCTTC. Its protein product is CASSQGQGRNEQFF.

CDR3 in DNA: TGTGCCAGCAGTTCCGCCAGGCCAGAGACCCAGTACTTC. Translated: CASSSARPETQYF. The chain joins TRBV2 to TRBJ2-5; D not certain. There are 13 residues in the CDR3. Germline V gene sequence: CDR1 SNHLY, CDR2 FYNNEI. With 5 bases removed from V and 4 bases from J, the gap between germline ends came to 11 bases.

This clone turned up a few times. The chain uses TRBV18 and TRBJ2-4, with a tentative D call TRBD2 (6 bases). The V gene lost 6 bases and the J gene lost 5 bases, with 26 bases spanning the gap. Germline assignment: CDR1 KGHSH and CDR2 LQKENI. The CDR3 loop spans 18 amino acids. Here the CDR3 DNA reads TGTGCCAGCTCTCCAAGGGGAGGTTTCGACAAGGTGGAAAACATTCAGTACTTC. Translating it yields CASSPRGGFDKVENIQYF.

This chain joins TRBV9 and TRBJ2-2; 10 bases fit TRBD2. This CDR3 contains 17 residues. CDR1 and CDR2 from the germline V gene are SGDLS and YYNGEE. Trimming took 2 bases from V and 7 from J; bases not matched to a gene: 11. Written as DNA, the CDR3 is TGTGCCAGCAGCGTGGAGCTAGCGGGAGCCCGGGGCGGGGAGCTGTTTTTT. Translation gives CASSVELAGARGGELFF.